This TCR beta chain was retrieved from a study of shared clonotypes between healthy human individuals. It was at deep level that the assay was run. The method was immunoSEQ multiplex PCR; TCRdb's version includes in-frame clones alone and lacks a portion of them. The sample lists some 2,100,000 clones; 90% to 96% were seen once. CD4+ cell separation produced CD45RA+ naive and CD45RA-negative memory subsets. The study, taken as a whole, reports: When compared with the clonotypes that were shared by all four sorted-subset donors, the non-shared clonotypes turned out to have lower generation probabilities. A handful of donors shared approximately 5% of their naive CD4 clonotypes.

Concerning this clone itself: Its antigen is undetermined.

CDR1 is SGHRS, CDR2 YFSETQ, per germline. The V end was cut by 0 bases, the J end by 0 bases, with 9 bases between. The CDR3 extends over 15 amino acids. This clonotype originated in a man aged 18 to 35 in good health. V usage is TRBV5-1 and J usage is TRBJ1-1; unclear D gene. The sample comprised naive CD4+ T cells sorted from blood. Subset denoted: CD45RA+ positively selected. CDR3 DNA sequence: TGCGCCAGCAGCTTGGCCGCCAGCATGAACACTGAAGCTTTCTTT. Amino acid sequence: CASSLAASMNTEAFF.